These 24 T cell receptor beta chains share one sample of origin, sequenced in a study of T cell responses to AZD1222 COVID-19 vaccine. Clones were sequenced by immunoSEQ multiplex PCR, and TCRdb holds only the in-frame ones, with some missing. The table lists more than 150,000 clones, 85% to 90% of them singletons. This specimen consisted of peripheral blood, obtained on day 0 of AZD1222 vaccination. The receptors derive from an adult in good health.

This chain links TRBV14 with TRBJ1-1, with TRBD1 identical over 8 bases. The germline CDR1 and CDR2 sequences are SGHDN and FVKESK. Unmatched junction bases numbered 6, after V lost 6 bases and J lost 0 bases. The CDR3 loop spans 15 amino acids. CDR3 protein: CASSGQGALNTEAFF. The CDR3, as DNA: TGTGCCAGCAGTGGGCAGGGGGCGTTGAACACTGAAGCTTTCTTT.

This sequence joins TRBV5-6 and TRBJ1-1; D is possibly TRBD1 (5 bases). The CDR3 runs to 18 residues. V was cut by 1 base and J by 3 bases, with 22 bases left in between. Germline CDR1 is SGHDT and CDR2 is YYEEEE. Written as DNA, the CDR3 is TGTGCCAGCAGCTTGTCGAGGACCACACCTAGGGGCTACACTGAAGCTTTCTTT. It encodes CASSLSRTTPRGYTEAFF.

This chain joins TRBV2 and TRBJ1-4, with no clear D. V gave up 5 bases and J gave up 12 bases, with 13 bases separating them. This CDR3 has 12 residues. Germline V CDR1 and CDR2: SNHLY, FYNNEI. This CDR3 is CASSLDLHELFF. The CDR3 DNA reads TGTGCCAGCAGTCTCGACTTGCACGAACTGTTTTTT.

This chain links TRBV6-2 or TRBV6-3 with TRBJ2-1, with TRBD2 identical over 12 bases. V gave up 2 bases and J gave up 9 bases; unmatched junction bases: 8. CDR1 is MNHEY, CDR2 SVGEGT, per germline. This CDR3 is built from 16 residues. In nucleotides, the CDR3 is TGTGCCAGCAGTTACGGGGGGACTAGCGGGTTGGGTGAGCAGTTCTTC. Translating it yields CASSYGGTSGLGEQFF.

The gene calls are TRBV19 and TRBJ2-3; D may be TRBD1 (6 bases). Looked up from germline, CDR1 is LNHDA and CDR2 is SQIVND (reference sequence). The CDR3 loop spans 16 amino acids. Trimming shortened V by 9 bases and J by 4 bases, and 23 bases separated the two germline ends. The CDR3 nucleotides read TGTGCCAGCCAAATCCCGGGACACTCGAGGGCAGATACGCAGTATTTT. Translated, it gives CASQIPGHSRADTQYF.

This chain uses TRBV5-4 with TRBJ2-3, with D possibly matching TRBD1 (6 bases). The CDR3 is made up of 15 amino acids. Trimming cost V 4 bases and J 0 bases, with 12 bases left between them. Per the germline V gene, CDR1 is SGHNT and CDR2 is YYREEE (reference sequence). The CDR3 protein is CASSAGTPSTDTQYF. CDR3 sequence (DNA): TGTGCCAGCAGCGCAGGGACACCTAGCACAGATACGCAGTATTTT. The full variable domain, in which reference TRBV5-4 and TRBJ2-3 provide the parts outside the CDR3, is ETGVTQSPTHLIKTRGQQVTLRCSSQSGHNTVSWYQQALGQGPQFIFQYYREEENGRGNFPPRFSGLQFPNYSSELNVNALELDDSALYLCASSAGTPSTDTQYFGPGTRLTVL.

This sequence joins TRBV5-8 and TRBJ2-1, with TRBD1 matching over 7 bases. Germline CDR1 is SGHTS and CDR2 is YDEGEE. The CDR3 is 15 residues long. After removal of 7 bases from V and 0 bases from J, the junction contained 7 bases not matched to a gene. CDR3 in amino acids: CASGSRGTSYNEQFF. In nucleotides, the CDR3 is TGTGCCAGCGGCAGCAGGGGGACCTCCTACAATGAGCAGTTCTTC.

The J gene is TRBJ1-5, the V gene TRBV12-3 or TRBV12-4; D gene uncertain. The length of the CDR3 is 13 residues. V shed 3 bases and J shed 4 bases, with 7 bases lying between them. CDR3 residues: CASSFEGNQPQHF. The DNA of the CDR3 is TGTGCCAGCAGTTTCGAAGGGAATCAGCCCCAGCATTTT.

The chain joins TRBV7-9 to TRBJ2-5, with 9 bases lining up with TRBD1. V shed 4 bases and J 5 bases; nucleotides not matched to a gene: 14. Germline CDR1 SEHNR, CDR2 FQNEAQ (reference sequence). This CDR3 is 17 amino acids long. DNA for the CDR3: TGTGCCAGCAGCTCAAAACCGGGACAGGGAGTGGACGAGACCCAGTACTTC. Translation gives CASSSKPGQGVDETQYF.

This clone is a singleton in its sample. The rearrangement joins TRBV11-2 to TRBJ2-7; 7 bases line up with TRBD2. The CDR3 contains 15 residues. Looked up from germline, CDR1 is SGHAT and CDR2 is FQNNGV. The V and J ends lost 3 bases and 0 bases, in that order; junction bases with no gene match: 5. The CDR3 nucleotides are TGTGCCAGCAGCTTCGGCGGGAGCCGCTCCTACGAGCAGTACTTC. Its translation is CASSFGGSRSYEQYF.

The CDR3 nucleotides are TGCAGCACCCGGGACGGAAAATACGAGCAGTACTTC. Protein: CSTRDGKYEQYF. The rearrangement joins TRBV29-1 to TRBJ2-7; D possibly uses TRBD1 or TRBD2 (5 bases each). Germline values: CDR1 SQVTM, CDR2 ANQGSEA. Trimming removed 8 bases from V and 4 bases from J, with 15 bases in between. There are 12 residues in the CDR3.

V usage is TRBV6-2 or TRBV6-3 and J usage is TRBJ1-1, with unresolved D. Trimming left V 6 bases short and J 3 bases short, with 17 bases between. CDR3 length equals 15 residues. Germline V gene lookup returns CDR1 MNHEY and CDR2 SVGEGT. CDR3 nucleotide sequence: TGTGCCAGCAGCTTAGGTACGGGTGCGGACACTGAAGCTTTCTTT. It is translated as CASSLGTGADTEAFF.

The chain joins TRBV27 to TRBJ1-2, with 9 bases lining up with TRBD1. Germline loops: CDR1 MNHEY, CDR2 SMNVEV (reference sequence). The trim removed 5 bases at V and 8 bases at J, leaving 12 bases unmatched. This CDR3 is built from 15 residues. The CDR3 spells CASSPGQGRSTGYTF. The CDR3 region has the DNA TGTGCCAGCAGTCCCGGACAGGGGAGGTCTACCGGCTACACCTTC.

The V and J genes are TRBV27 and TRBJ1-2; no clear D. The CDR3 spans 13 residues. Germline assignment: CDR1 MNHEY and CDR2 SMNVEV (reference sequence). Trimming left V 5 bases short and J 4 bases short, with 11 bases between. The CDR3 region is CASSPRVGYGYTF. In DNA, the CDR3 is TGTGCCAGCAGTCCAAGGGTGGGCTATGGCTACACCTTC.

The chain recombines TRBV5-1 with TRBJ2-3, with no clear D. The V end was cut by 2 bases, the J end by 0 bases, with 10 bases between. This CDR3 is 15 amino acids long. Germline loops: CDR1 SGHRS, CDR2 YFSETQ. Here the CDR3 DNA reads TGCGCCAGCAGCTTTAGAGAAACTAGCACAGATACGCAGTATTTT. As protein: CASSFRETSTDTQYF.

This clone has just a few counts. The chain is built from TRBV5-1 and TRBJ2-1; TRBD2 agrees at 10 bases. V gave up 0 bases and J gave up 7 bases; unmatched junction bases: 4. Germline V CDR1 and CDR2: SGHRS, YFSETQ. CDR3 length: 15 amino acids. The CDR3, as DNA: TGCGCCAGCAGCTTGGCGGTGACTAGCGGGAATGAGCAGTTCTTC. Protein sequence: CASSLAVTSGNEQFF.

The chain uses TRBV28 and TRBJ1-2; D unresolved. This CDR3 has 12 amino acids. V was pared by 2 bases and J by 4 bases, with 5 bases between. Germline CDR1 is MDHEN and CDR2 is SYDVKM. CDR3 nucleotides: TGTGCCAGCAGTTTACAAGGCTATGGCTACACCTTC. Translating gives CASSLQGYGYTF.

The chain joins TRBV29-1 to TRBJ2-1; D remains ambiguous. V lost 6 bases to trimming and J lost 2 bases, with 17 bases between them. CDR3 length: 15 residues. CDR1 and CDR2 from the germline V gene are SQVTM and ANQGSEA. CDR3 DNA: TGCAGCGTGAGAGCCCGGCTTAGCCCCTACAATGAGCAGTTCTTC. Translation gives CSVRARLSPYNEQFF.

This chain links TRBV28 with TRBJ1-2, with a tentative D call TRBD1 (6 bases). Germline-derived CDR1 and CDR2 are MDHEN and SYDVKM. This CDR3 contains 15 residues. Between the trimmed V and J ends, which lost 6 bases and 6 bases, there was a span of 20 bases. CDR3: CASSPGLTGNNGYTF. In DNA form, the CDR3 reads TGTGCCAGCAGCCCTGGCCTTACAGGGAACAATGGCTACACCTTC.

This chain joins TRBV19 and TRBJ1-2; 8 bases align to TRBD1. The CDR3 covers 14 residues. V trimming: 5 bases; J trimming: 4 bases; junction bases outside the gene matches: 6. The germline V gene encodes CDR1 LNHDA and CDR2 SQIVND (reference sequence). In nucleotides, the CDR3 is TGTGCCAGTAGTGGACAGGGAAAAATCTATGGCTACACCTTC. Translation gives CASSGQGKIYGYTF.

The chain has TRBV9 and TRBJ2-1, with 9 nucleotides matching TRBD2. Germline values: CDR1 SGDLS, CDR2 YYNGEE. V trimming: 0 bases; J trimming: 2 bases; junction bases outside the gene matches: 3. CDR3 length equals 16 residues. The CDR3 coding sequence is TGTGCCAGCAGCGTAGAGCCTAGCGGGACCTACAATGAGCAGTTCTTC. Protein sequence: CASSVEPSGTYNEQFF.

CDR3 nucleotides: TGTGCCAGCAGCTCCCGGGACAGACCCTATGGCTACACCTTC. Translated: CASSSRDRPYGYTF. The chain uses TRBV9 and TRBJ1-2, with 7 bases identical to TRBD1. Germline V gene lookup returns CDR1 SGDLS and CDR2 YYNGEE. This CDR3 contains 14 residues. The ends lost 4 bases at V and 4 bases at J; junction bases unmatched: 7.

This clone occurred once. The sample contains more than one DNA sequence encoding this CDR3. This chain connects TRBV9 to TRBJ1-5; the D is unclear. The CDR3 contains 14 residues. V was clipped by 0 bases and J by 0 bases, with 4 bases between them. Germline CDR1 is SGDLS and CDR2 is YYNGEE. The CDR3 nucleotides are TGTGCCAGCAGCGTAGAGGGTAGCAATCAGCCCCAGCATTTT. Residues: CASSVEGSNQPQHF.

The chain links TRBV7-8 to TRBJ2-7; D is undetermined. Germline-derived CDR1 and CDR2 are SGHVS and FQNEAQ. V was pared by 1 base and J by 0 bases, with 10 bases between. This CDR3 spans 15 amino acids. In nucleotides, the CDR3 is TGTGCCAGCAGCTTAGAGGGCAGGAGCTCCTACGAGCAGTACTTC. This encodes CASSLEGRSSYEQYF. Variable domain in full (rest from reference TRBV7-8 and TRBJ2-7): GAGVSQSPRYKVAKRGQDVALRCDPISGHVSLFWYQQALGQGPEFLTYFQNEAQLDKSGLPSDRFFAERPEGSVSTLKIQRTQQEDSAVYLCASSLEGRSSYEQYFGPGTRLTVT.